The 4 T cell receptor beta chains below come from one sample, sequenced in a study of early stage breast cancer tumors (dated by TCRdb to about 2017). Receptor amplification or capture employed the immunoSEQ multiplex PCR assay. Drawn from immuneACCESS, this table holds only the in-frame rearrangements with V and J called that TCRdb kept. Clones are partly lost; checked studies trace under half to an unresolved V gene and leave the rest unexplained. In all, the sample holds roughly 34,000 clones, and under 80% of those were seen once. The top ten hold roughly 6.1% of the sample. The sequenced sample was blood. The receptors here all came from a person in their sixties with breast cancer.

The V call is TRBV7-9, the J call TRBJ2-7; D might be TRBD2 (6 bases). The CDR3 sequence is 13 residues long. Germline assignment: CDR1 SEHNR and CDR2 FQNEAQ (reference sequence). V shed 5 bases and J shed 5 bases, with 13 bases lying between them. CDR3 nucleotides: TGTGCCAGCAGCCCCCGGGGCGGGGACGAGCAGTACTTC. Protein: CASSPRGGDEQYF.

This chain joins TRBV27 and TRBJ2-5, with TRBD2 matching over 16 bases. Trimming cost V 4 bases and J 0 bases; bases outside gene matches: 8. CDR1 is MNHEY, CDR2 SMNVEV, per germline (reference sequence). The CDR3 runs 19 residues. The CDR3, as DNA: TGTGCCAGCAGTTCGCACGGGACTAGCGGGGGGGCGTACCAAGAGACCCAGTACTTC. It specifies CASSSHGTSGGAYQETQYF.

This clone was recorded once. This chain links TRBV5-5 with TRBJ1-1; weak D call: TRBD1 (5 bases). Trimming stripped 4 bases from V and 6 bases from J, with 13 bases between. Germline CDR1 SGHKS, CDR2 YYEKEE (reference sequence). This CDR3 has 13 residues. The CDR3 DNA follows: TGTGCCAGCAGCCATCTATTGGGGGCTGAAGCTTTCTTT. Translation: CASSHLLGAEAFF.

This sequence joins TRBV2 and TRBJ2-1, with 7 bases fitting TRBD2. The junction had 7 bases not matched to a gene; V was cut back by 6 bases and J by 2 bases. From germline, CDR1 is SNHLY and CDR2 FYNNEI. CDR3 length equals 15 residues. CDR3 amino acids: CASRLGLGPYNEQFF. The CDR3 region has the DNA TGTGCCAGCAGGCTAGGACTAGGACCCTACAATGAGCAGTTCTTC.